This is a list of T cell receptor beta chains from one sample in a study of blood T cell repertoires in COVID-19. Sequenced by immunoSEQ multiplex PCR; TCRdb stores in-frame clones only, minus some. The repertoire holds about 220,000 clones, approximately 82% seen once, with 2% to 2.5% in the top ten. The sequencing input was peripheral blood. The source is a man in his forties who had recovered from COVID-19. Each CDR3 is given with its conserved first and last residue. The order of the fields is V gene, J gene, CDR3 length, D gene, clone size, CDR3 DNA, CDR3 protein. D genes are given only for firm matches. Size is stated for part of the rows, as once, few or many counts, or as a class when the clone is expanded.

TRBV11-2	TRBJ2-7	15	TRBD2	NA	TGTGCCAGCAGCTTAAGTAGCGGGGGGGCCTACGAGCAGTACTTC	CASSLSSGGAYEQYF
TRBV6-2/TRBV6-3	TRBJ2-3	19	TRBD2	few	TGTGCCAGCAGTTACACCCAATGGACTAGGCGGTCTAGCACAGATACGCAGTATTTT	CASSYTQWTRRSSTDTQYF
TRBV11-3	TRBJ1-1	16	NA	once	TGTGCCAGCAGCCATCGAGGACGGAGTTGGGGGCCTGAAGCTTTCTTT	CASSHRGRSWGPEAFF
TRBV30	TRBJ1-5	13	NA	NA	TGTGCCTGTCAGGCCAGGGCAAATCAGCCCCAGCATTTT	CACQARANQPQHF
TRBV28	TRBJ1-1	16	TRBD1	NA	TGTGCCAGCCGTTGGACAGGCCGTCTCATGAACACTGAAGCTTTCTTT	CASRWTGRLMNTEAFF
TRBV4-3	TRBJ2-1	16	TRBD2	NA	TGCGCCAGCAGCTTCAAGGCTAGCGGGGCGTACAATGAGCAGTTCTTC	CASSFKASGAYNEQFF
TRBV14	TRBJ2-3	14	NA	NA	TGTGCCAGCAGCCAAGATATGTCCACAGATACGCAGTATTTT	CASSQDMSTDTQYF
TRBV4-3	TRBJ2-1	14	NA	NA	TGCGCCAGCAGCCAAGATCAGCGTCCAGCTAAGCAGTTCTTC	CASSQDQRPAKQFF
TRBV6-4	TRBJ1-2	15	NA	once	TGTGCCAGCACCCCAGAAGGGAGAGGCAACTATGGCTACACCTTC	CASTPEGRGNYGYTF
TRBV19	TRBJ2-7	14	TRBD1	NA	TGTGCCAGTAGTCCTCCGGGACAGAGTTACGAGCAGTACTTC	CASSPPGQSYEQYF
TRBV2	TRBJ2-3	14	NA	NA	TGTGCCAGCAGGTCCGACCCGGGGGCAGATACGCAGTATTTT	CASRSDPGADTQYF
TRBV19	TRBJ1-5	17	NA	NA	TGTGCCAGTAGTCTGCCGAGGGGTGGGGGCCTCAATCAGCCCCAGCATTTT	CASSLPRGGGLNQPQHF
TRBV13	TRBJ2-1	14	NA	once	TGTGCCAGCGCCTGGGCACAGGGTCCCAATGAGCAGTTCTTC	CASAWAQGPNEQFF
TRBV3-1/TRBV3-2	TRBJ1-2	12	NA	NA	TGTGCCAGCAGCCAAGATTTGAACGCACTTCACTTC	CASSQDLNALHF
TRBV7-9	TRBJ1-3	14	TRBD1	NA	TGTGCCAGCAGCTCCGGGACAGGGGGAAACACCATATATTTT	CASSSGTGGNTIYF
TRBV2	TRBJ2-7	15	NA	NA	TGTGCCAGCAGAAGAGCGGAGTACGTCTCCTACGAGCAGTACTTC	CASRRAEYVSYEQYF
TRBV9	TRBJ2-5	13	NA	few	TGTGCCAGCAGCCCGCTTCCCGAGGAGACCCAGTACTTC	CASSPLPEETQYF
TRBV5-1	TRBJ1-2	17	TRBD1	NA	TGCGCCAGCAGCTTCGCTGGACAGGGATTCCGTGCGGATGGCTACACCTTC	CASSFAGQGFRADGYTF
TRBV4-3	TRBJ2-7	13	TRBD2	once	TGCGCCAGCAGCCAAGATCTAGCGGAGGAGCAGTACTTC	CASSQDLAEEQYF
TRBV30	TRBJ2-1	11	NA	NA	TGTGCCTTAGGACAGTACAATGAGCAGTTCTTC	CALGQYNEQFF
TRBV30	TRBJ2-1	14	NA	once	TGTGCCTGGAGTGTACTAAGTCTATACAATGAGCAGTTCTTC	CAWSVLSLYNEQFF
TRBV5-4	TRBJ2-6	16	NA	NA	TGTGCCAGCAGCTCCGGGAAAGCCGCTGGGGCCAACGTCCTGACTTTC	CASSSGKAAGANVLTF
TRBV18	TRBJ2-3	12	NA	NA	TGTGCCAGCTCACCGTCCGGAGATACGCAGTATTTT	CASSPSGDTQYF
TRBV30	TRBJ1-1	11	NA	NA	TGTGCAGGGGGGGGCGTAACTGAAGCTTTCTTT	CAGGGVTEAFF
TRBV5-1	TRBJ2-2	15	TRBD2	NA	TGCGCCAGCAGCTTGCCACTAGCGGATACCGGGGAGCTGTTTTTT	CASSLPLADTGELFF
TRBV2	TRBJ1-4	13	TRBD1	NA	TGTGCCAGCAGTGGGGACAGGGGTGAAAAACTGTTTTTT	CASSGDRGEKLFF
TRBV6-6	TRBJ1-2	15	TRBD1	NA	TGTGCCAGCAGTGACCGAGACAGGGGCGTCTATGGCTACACCTTC	CASSDRDRGVYGYTF
TRBV4-3	TRBJ2-1	14	NA	once	TGCGCCAGCAGCCAAGAGGGCGGGTACAATGAGCAGTTCTTC	CASSQEGGYNEQFF